This is a list of T cell receptor beta chains from one sample in a study of glioma-infiltrating T cells. TCRdb used MiXCR to reprocess the multiplex PCR reads, holding one entry per CDR3 protein. The sample has fewer than 200,000 distinct CDR3 sequences, around 30% seen once. Sequenced: glioma tissue, nonneoplastic brain tissue, or PBMCs (not recorded which). These receptors all stem from a human donor with low-grade glioma or glioblastoma, undergoing nonglioma brain surgery, or in good health (not recorded which). The CDR3 runs from the conserved cysteine through the conserved F or W. A D gene is named only where the DNA matches it firmly. Clone size is stated in some rows and not others, as once, few, many or a class when expanded.

cdr3_aa,cdr3_nt,cdr3_length,v_call,d_call,j_call,clone_size
CSVESGGRAKNIQYF,TGCAGTGTTGAGAGTGGGGGGCGAGCCAAAAACATTCAGTACTTC,15,TRBV29-1,-,TRBJ2-4,-
CASSLNQGGNTIYF,TGTGCCAGCAGCTTAAATCAGGGAGGAAACACCATATATTTT,14,TRBV11-2,-,TRBJ1-3,many
CASSPPPGVREGYTF,TGTGCCAGCTCACCACCCCCGGGGGTGAGGGAAGGCTACACCTTC,15,TRBV18,-,TRBJ1-2,-
CASRPDRIKGTEAFF,TGTGCCAGCAGACCTGACAGAATTAAGGGGACTGAAGCTTTCTTT,15,TRBV7-2,-,TRBJ1-1,-
CASSEPVGLSTGELFF,TGCGCCAGCAGTGAGCCTGTGGGGTTGAGCACCGGGGAGCTGTTTTTT,16,TRBV6-8,-,TRBJ2-2,-
CASSHLGTLEALGPEAFF,TGCGCCAGCAGCCACCTCGGGACCCTAGAGGCCCTCGGCCCTGAAGCTTTCTTT,18,TRBV4-1,-,TRBJ1-1,many
CASSWGPGPGDSEQFF,TGCGCCAGCAGCTGGGGTCCGGGACCAGGGGACAGTGAGCAGTTCTTC,16,TRBV5-1,TRBD1,TRBJ2-1,-
CASSFVAGGNTIYF,TGTGCCAGCAGTTTTGTGGCGGGCGGAAACACCATATATTTT,14,TRBV27,-,TRBJ1-3,many
CASSHQGGGNTIYF,TGTGCCAGCAGTCACCAAGGGGGCGGAAACACCATATATTTT,14,TRBV25-1,TRBD1,TRBJ1-3,many
CASSPRLTNEKLFF,TGTGCCAGCAGCCCACGACTGACTAATGAAAAACTGTTTTTT,14,TRBV14,-,TRBJ1-4,many
CVSSLKGPSKAFF,TGCGTCAGCAGCTTGAAGGGTCCATCAAAAGCTTTCTTT,13,TRBV5-1,-,TRBJ1-1,-
CVSSPLTGPGNEQFF,TGTGTCAGCTCACCTCTTACAGGGCCGGGAAATGAGCAGTTCTTC,15,TRBV18,-,TRBJ2-1,-
CASSWGPSYEQYF,TGTGCCAGCAGCTGGGGGCCATCCTACGAGCAGTACTTC,13,TRBV5-5,-,TRBJ2-7,many
CASRVSTGVHTEAFF,TGCGCCAGCAGAGTATCGACAGGGGTGCACACTGAAGCTTTCTTT,15,TRBV5-1,TRBD1,TRBJ1-1,-
CASGAGASNTEAFF,TGCGCCAGCGGAGCAGGGGCCTCGAACACTGAAGCTTTCTTT,14,TRBV5-1,-,TRBJ1-1,-
CASSIEGWSYSSNQPQHF,TGTGCCAGTAGTATAGAGGGATGGTCCTACAGTAGCAATCAGCCCCAGCATTTT,18,TRBV19,-,TRBJ1-5,-
CAGRQGQLDYEQYF,TGTGCCGGACGACAAGGCCAATTAGATTACGAGCAGTACTTC,14,TRBV6-1,-,TRBJ2-7,-
CASSLEASGVYEQYF,TGTGCCAGCAGCTTAGAGGCTAGCGGGGTCTACGAGCAGTACTTC,15,TRBV7-2,TRBD2,TRBJ2-7,-
CSVEGKTGYEQYF,TGCAGCGTTGAAGGTAAAACTGGTTACGAGCAGTACTTC,13,TRBV29-1,-,TRBJ2-7,many
CASSWTSGKGEQLF,TGTGCCAGCAGCTGGACTAGCGGGAAGGGTGAGCAGCTCTTC,14,TRBV5-6,TRBD2,TRBJ2-1,-